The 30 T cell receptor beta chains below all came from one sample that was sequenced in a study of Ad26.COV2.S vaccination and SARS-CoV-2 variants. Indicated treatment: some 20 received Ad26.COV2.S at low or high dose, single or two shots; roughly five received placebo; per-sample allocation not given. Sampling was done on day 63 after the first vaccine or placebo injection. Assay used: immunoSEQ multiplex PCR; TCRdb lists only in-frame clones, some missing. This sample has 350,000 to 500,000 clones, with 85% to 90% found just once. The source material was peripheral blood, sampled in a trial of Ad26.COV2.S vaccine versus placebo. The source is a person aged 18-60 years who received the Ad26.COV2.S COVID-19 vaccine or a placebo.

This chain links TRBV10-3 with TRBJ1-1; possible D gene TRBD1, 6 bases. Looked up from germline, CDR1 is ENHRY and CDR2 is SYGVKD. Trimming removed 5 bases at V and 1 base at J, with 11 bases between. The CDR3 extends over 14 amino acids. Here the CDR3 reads CAISQTDRNTEAFF. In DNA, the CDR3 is TGTGCCATCAGTCAAACGGACAGGAACACTGAAGCTTTCTTT.

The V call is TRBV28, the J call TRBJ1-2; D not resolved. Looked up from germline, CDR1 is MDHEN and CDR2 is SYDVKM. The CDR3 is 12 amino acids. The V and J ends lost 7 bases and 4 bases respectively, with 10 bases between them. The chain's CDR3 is CASNGLGYGYTF. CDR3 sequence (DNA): TGTGCCAGCAACGGGTTGGGCTATGGCTACACCTTC.

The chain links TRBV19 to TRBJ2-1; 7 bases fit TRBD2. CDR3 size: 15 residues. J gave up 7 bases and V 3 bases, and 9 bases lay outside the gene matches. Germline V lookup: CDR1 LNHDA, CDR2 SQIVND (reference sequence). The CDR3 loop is CASSIGSASGNEQFF. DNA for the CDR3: TGTGCCAGTAGTATTGGATCGGCTAGCGGTAATGAGCAGTTCTTC.

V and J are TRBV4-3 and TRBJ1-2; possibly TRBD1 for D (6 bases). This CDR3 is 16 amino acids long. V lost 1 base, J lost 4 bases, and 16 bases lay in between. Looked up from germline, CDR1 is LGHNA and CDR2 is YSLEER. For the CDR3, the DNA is TGCGCCAGCAGCCAAGGCTTACAGGGTTCACCCTATGGCTACACCTTC. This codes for CASSQGLQGSPYGYTF.

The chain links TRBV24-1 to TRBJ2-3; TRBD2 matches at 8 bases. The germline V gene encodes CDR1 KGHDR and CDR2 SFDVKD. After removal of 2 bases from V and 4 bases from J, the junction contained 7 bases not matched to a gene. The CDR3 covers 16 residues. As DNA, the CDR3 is TGTGCCACCAGTGATTCTTGGACTAGCACATCAGATACGCAGTATTTT. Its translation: CATSDSWTSTSDTQYF.

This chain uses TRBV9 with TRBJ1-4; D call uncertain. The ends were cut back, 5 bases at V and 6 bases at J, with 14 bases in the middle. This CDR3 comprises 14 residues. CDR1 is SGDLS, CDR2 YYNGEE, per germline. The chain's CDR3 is CASSVSRMDEKLFF. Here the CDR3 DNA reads TGTGCCAGCAGTGTTTCAAGGATGGATGAAAAACTGTTTTTT.

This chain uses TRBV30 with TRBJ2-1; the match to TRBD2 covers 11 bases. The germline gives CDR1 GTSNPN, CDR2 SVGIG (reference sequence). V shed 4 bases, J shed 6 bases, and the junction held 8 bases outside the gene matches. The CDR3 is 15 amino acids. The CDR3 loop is CAWMVGTSGGNEQFF. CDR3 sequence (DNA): TGTGCCTGGATGGTCGGGACTAGCGGAGGCAATGAGCAGTTCTTC.

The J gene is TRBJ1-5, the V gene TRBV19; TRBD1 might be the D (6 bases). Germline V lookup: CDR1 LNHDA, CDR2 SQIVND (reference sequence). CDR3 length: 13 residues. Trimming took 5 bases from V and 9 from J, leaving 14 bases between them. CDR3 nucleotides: TGTGCCAGTAGTGCGACAGGCGGGTCGCCCCAGCATTTT. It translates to CASSATGGSPQHF.

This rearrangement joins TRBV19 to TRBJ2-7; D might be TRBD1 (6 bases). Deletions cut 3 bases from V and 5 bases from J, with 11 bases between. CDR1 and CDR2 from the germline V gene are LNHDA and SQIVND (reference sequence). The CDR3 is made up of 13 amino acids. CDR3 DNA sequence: TGTGCCAGTAGTATGACCAGGGGCCACGAGCAGTACTTC. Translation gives CASSMTRGHEQYF.

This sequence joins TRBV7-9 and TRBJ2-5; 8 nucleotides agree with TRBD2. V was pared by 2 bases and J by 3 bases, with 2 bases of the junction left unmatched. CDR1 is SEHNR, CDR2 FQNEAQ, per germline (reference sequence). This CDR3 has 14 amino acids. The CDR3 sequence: CASSLMTSEETQYF. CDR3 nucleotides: TGTGCCAGCAGCTTAATGACTAGCGAAGAGACCCAGTACTTC.

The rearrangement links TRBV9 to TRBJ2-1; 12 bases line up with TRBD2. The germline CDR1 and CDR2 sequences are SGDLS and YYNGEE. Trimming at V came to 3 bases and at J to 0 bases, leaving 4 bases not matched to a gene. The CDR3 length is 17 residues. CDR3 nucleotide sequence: TGTGCCAGCAGCGCCGGACTAGCGGGGAACTCCTACAATGAGCAGTTCTTC. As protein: CASSAGLAGNSYNEQFF.

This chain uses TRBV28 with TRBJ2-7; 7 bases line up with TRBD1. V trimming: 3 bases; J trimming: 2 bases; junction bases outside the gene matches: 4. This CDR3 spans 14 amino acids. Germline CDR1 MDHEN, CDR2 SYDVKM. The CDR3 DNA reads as TGTGCCAGCAGTTTCGACAGGGTAACCTACGAGCAGTACTTC. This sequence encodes CASSFDRVTYEQYF.

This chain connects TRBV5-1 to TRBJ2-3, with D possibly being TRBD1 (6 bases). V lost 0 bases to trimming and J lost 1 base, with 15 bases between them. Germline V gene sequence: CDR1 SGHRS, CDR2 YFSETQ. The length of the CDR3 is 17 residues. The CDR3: CASSLALGQSGTDTQYF. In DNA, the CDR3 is TGCGCCAGCAGCTTGGCCTTAGGACAGTCCGGCACAGATACGCAGTATTTT.

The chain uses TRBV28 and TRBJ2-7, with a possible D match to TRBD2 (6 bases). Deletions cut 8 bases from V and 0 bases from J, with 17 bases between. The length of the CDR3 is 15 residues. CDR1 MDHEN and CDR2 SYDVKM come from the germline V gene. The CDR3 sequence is CASSRGGRSSYEQYF. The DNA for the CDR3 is TGTGCCAGCTCTAGGGGAGGCAGAAGCTCCTACGAGCAGTACTTC.

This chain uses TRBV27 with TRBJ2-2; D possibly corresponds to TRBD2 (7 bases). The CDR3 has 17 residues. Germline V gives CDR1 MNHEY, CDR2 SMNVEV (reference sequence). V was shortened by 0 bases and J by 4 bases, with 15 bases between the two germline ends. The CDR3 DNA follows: TGTGCCAGCAGTTTATCCGGGGCGGGGGCAAGCACCGGGGAGCTGTTTTTT. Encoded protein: CASSLSGAGASTGELFF.

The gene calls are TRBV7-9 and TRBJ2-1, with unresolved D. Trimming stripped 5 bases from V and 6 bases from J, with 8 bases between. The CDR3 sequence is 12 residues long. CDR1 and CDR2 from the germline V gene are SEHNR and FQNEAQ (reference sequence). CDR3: CASSDRSNEQFF. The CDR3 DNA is TGTGCCAGCAGCGACCGTTCCAATGAGCAGTTCTTC. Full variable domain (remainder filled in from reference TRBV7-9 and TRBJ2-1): DTGVSQNPRHKITKRGQNVTFRCDPISEHNRLYWYRQTLGQGPEFLTYFQNEAQLEKSRLLSDRFSAERPKGSFSTLEIQRTEQGDSAMYLCASSDRSNEQFFGPGTRLTVL.

CDR3 region: CASSFGYGGANVLTF. The CDR3 DNA reads TGTGCCAGCAGCTTCGGGTACGGTGGGGCCAACGTCCTGACTTTC. The rearrangement uses TRBV5-8 and TRBJ2-6; D ambiguous. Germline V lookup: CDR1 SGHTS, CDR2 YDEGEE. CDR3 length equals 15 residues. V was clipped by 2 bases and J by 3 bases, with 9 bases between them.

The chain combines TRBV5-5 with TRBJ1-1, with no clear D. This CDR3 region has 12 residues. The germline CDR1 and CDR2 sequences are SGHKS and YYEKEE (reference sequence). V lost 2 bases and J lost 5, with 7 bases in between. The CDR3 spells CASSFGGTEAFF. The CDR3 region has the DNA TGTGCCAGCAGCTTTGGAGGAACTGAAGCTTTCTTT.

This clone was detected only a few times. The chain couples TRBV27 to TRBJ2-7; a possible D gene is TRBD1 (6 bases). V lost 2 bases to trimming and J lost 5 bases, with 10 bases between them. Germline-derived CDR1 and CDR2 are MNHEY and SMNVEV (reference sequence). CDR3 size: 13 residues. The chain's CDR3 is CASSLTGYHEQYF. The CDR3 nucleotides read TGTGCCAGCAGTTTAACAGGGTACCACGAGCAGTACTTC.

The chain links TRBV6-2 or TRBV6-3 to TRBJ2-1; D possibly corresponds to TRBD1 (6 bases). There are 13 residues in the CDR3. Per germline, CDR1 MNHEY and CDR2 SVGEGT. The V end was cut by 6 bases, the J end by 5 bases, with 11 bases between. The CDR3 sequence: CASSRQVHNEQFF. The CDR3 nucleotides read TGTGCCAGCAGCCGACAGGTACACAATGAGCAGTTCTTC.

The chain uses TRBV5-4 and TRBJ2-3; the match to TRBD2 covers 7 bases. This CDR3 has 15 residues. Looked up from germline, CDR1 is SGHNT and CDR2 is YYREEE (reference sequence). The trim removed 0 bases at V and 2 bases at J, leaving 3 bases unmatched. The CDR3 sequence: CASSLGTRFTDTQYF. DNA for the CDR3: TGTGCCAGCAGCTTGGGGACTAGATTCACAGATACGCAGTATTTT.

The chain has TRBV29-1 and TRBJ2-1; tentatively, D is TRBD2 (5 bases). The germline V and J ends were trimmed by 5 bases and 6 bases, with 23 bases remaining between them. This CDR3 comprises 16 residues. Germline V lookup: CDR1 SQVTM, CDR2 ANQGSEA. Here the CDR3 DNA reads TGCAGCGTTCCGGGAAAGGGTCCCCTATTTTTCAATGAGCAGTTCTTC. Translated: CSVPGKGPLFFNEQFF.

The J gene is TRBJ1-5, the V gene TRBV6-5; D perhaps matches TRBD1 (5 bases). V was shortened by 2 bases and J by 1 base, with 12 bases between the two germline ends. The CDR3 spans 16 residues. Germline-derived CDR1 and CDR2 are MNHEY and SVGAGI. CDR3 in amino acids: CASSYAGRRSNQPQHF. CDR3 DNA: TGTGCCAGCAGTTACGCGGGACGAAGGAGCAATCAGCCCCAGCATTTT.

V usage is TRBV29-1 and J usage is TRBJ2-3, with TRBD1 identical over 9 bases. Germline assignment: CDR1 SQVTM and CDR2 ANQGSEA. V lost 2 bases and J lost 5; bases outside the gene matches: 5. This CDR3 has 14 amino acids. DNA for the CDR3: TGCAGCGTTGAAACCGGGACAGGGATAGATACGCAGTATTTT. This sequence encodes CSVETGTGIDTQYF.

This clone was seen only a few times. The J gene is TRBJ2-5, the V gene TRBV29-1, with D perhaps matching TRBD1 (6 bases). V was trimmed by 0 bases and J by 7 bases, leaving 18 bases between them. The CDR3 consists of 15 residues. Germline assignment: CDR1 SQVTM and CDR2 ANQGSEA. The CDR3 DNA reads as TGCAGCGTTGAAGATCGTCCCCAGGGGATCGGGACCCAGTACTTC. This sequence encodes CSVEDRPQGIGTQYF.

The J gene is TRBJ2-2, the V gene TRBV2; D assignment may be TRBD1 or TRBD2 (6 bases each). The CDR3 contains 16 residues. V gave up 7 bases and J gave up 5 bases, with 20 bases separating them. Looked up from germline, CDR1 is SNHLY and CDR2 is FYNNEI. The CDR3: CASMEGPGAPTGELFF. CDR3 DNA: TGTGCCAGCATGGAGGGGCCGGGGGCGCCTACCGGGGAGCTGTTTTTT.

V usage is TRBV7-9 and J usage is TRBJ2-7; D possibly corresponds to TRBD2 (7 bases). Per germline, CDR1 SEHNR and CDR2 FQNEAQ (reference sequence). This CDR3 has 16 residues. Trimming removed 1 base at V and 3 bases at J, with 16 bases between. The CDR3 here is CASSLDWAGEGYEQYF. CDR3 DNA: TGTGCCAGCAGCTTAGATTGGGCAGGGGAGGGCTACGAGCAGTACTTC.

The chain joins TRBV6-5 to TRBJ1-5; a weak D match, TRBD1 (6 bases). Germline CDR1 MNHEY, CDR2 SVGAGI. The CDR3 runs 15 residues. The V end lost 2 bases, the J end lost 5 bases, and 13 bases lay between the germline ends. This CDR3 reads CASSYGPGVHQPQHF. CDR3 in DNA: TGTGCCAGCAGTTACGGCCCAGGGGTGCATCAGCCCCAGCATTTT.

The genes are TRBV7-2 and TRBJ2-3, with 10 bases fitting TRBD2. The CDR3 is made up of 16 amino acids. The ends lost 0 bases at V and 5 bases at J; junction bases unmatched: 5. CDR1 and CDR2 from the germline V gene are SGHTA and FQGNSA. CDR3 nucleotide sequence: TGTGCCAGCAGCTTAGCCAGCGGGGGGGAACAAGATACGCAGTATTTT. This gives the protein CASSLASGGEQDTQYF.

This CDR3 reads CASSQGGTGEETQYF. The CDR3 DNA reads TGTGCCAGCAGCCAAGGAGGGACAGGAGAAGAGACCCAGTACTTC. V usage is TRBV4-2 and J usage is TRBJ2-5; 8 bases are shared with TRBD1. Looked up from germline, CDR1 is LGHNA and CDR2 is YNFKEQ. V was clipped by 1 base and J by 3 bases; unmatched bases: 4. The length of the CDR3 is 15 residues.